This TCR beta chain was sequenced during a study of PD-L1 blockade in urothelial cancer. At the level of the study: Blood samples had a median of approximately 150,000 T cells, roughly 83,000 unique TCRs, and clonality roughly 0.088.

Time point specified: peripheral blood 6 weeks after treatment start. Each patient's cancer was a locally advanced or metastatic urothelial carcinoma. A word on this clone: Other DNA sequences of this sample code for an identical CDR3.

Sequencing used immunoSEQ multiplex PCR; TCRdb keeps in-frame clones, though not all of them. The table includes about 76,000 clones, more than 85% detected once. This CDR3 is 15 amino acids long. Germline CDR1 SGHRS, CDR2 YFSETQ. The trim removed 3 bases at V and 3 bases at J, leaving 3 bases unmatched. The sample here was PBMCs, taken around atezolizumab (anti-PD-L1) treatment. This clonotype was sampled from a woman of 80 years or more with urothelial cancer. V usage is TRBV5-1 and J usage is TRBJ2-2; 9 nucleotides line up with TRBD1. In DNA, the CDR3 is TGCGCCAGCAGCTCACGGACAGGGGACACCGGGGAGCTGTTTTTT. Translating it yields CASSSRTGDTGELFF.